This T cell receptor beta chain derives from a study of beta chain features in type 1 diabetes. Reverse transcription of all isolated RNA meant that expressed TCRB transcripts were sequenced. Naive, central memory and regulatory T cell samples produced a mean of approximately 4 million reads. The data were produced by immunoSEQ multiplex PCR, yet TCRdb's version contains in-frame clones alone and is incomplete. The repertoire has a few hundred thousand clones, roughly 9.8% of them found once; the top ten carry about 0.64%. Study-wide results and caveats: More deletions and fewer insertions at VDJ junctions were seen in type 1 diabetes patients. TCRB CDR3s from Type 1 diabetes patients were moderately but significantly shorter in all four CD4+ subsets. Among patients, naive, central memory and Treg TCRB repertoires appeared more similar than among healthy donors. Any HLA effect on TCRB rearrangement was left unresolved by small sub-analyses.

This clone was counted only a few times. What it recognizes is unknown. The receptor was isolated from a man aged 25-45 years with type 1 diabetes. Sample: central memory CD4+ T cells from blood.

CDR3 region: CASTLTGGSYNEQFF. For the CDR3, the DNA is TGTGCCAGCACCCTAACAGGGGGCTCCTACAATGAGCAGTTCTTC. The chain employs TRBV7-6 and TRBJ2-1, with 8 bases matching TRBD1. Looked up from germline, CDR1 is SGHVS and CDR2 is FNYEAQ. The V and J ends lost 7 bases and 0 bases, in that order; junction bases with no gene match: 5. The CDR3 is made up of 15 amino acids.